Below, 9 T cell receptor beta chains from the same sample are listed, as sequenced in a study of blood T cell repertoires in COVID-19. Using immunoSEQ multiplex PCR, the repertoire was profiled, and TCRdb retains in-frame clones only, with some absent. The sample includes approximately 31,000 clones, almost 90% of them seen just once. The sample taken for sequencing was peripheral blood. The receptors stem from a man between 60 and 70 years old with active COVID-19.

In DNA, the CDR3 is TGTGCCAGTAGTAGGCTGAGGGACAGGGGGCTTTTAAAGAACTATGGCTACACCTTC. It yields the protein CASSRLRDRGLLKNYGYTF. The chain carries TRBV19 and TRBJ1-2, with 12 bases fitting TRBD1. J lost 2 bases, V lost 4 bases, and 14 bases had no gene match. The CDR3 is 19 amino acids. Germline V gene data show CDR1 as LNHDA and CDR2 as SQIVND (reference sequence).

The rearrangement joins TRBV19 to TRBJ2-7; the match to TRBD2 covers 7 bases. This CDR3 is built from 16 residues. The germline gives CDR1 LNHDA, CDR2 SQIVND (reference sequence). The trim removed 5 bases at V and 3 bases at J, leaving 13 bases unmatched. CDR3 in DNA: TGTGCCAGTAGTTCCCCCGTGGCGGGGGAGGACTACGAGCAGTACTTC. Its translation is CASSSPVAGEDYEQYF.

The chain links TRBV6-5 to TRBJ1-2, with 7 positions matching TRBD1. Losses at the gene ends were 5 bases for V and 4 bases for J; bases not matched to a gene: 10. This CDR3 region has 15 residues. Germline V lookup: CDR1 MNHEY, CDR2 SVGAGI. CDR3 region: CASSPRSGTAYGYTF. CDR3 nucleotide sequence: TGTGCCAGCAGTCCTCGATCCGGGACAGCCTATGGCTACACCTTC.

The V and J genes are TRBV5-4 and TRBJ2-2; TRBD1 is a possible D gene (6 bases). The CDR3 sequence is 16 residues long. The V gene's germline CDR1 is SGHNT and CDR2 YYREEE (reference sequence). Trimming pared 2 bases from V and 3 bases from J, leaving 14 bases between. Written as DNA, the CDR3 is TGTGCCAGCAGCTTCCCCAGGGGTGGGGACACCGGGGAGCTGTTTTTT. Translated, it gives CASSFPRGGDTGELFF.

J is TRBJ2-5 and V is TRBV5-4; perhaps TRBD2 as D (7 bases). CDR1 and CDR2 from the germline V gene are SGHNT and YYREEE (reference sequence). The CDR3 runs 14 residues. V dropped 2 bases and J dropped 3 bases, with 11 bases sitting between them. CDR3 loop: CASSLGGGKETQYF. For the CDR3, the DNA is TGTGCCAGCAGCTTAGGGGGGGGGAAAGAGACCCAGTACTTC.

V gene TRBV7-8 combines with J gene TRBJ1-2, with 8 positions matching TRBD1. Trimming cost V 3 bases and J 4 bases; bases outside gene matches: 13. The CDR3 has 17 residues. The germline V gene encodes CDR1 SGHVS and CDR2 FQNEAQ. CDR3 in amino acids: CASSLVAGGRLGYGYTF. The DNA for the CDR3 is TGTGCCAGCAGCTTGGTCGCAGGGGGCCGACTGGGCTATGGCTACACCTTC. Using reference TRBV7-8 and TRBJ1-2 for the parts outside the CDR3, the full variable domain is GAGVSQSPRYKVAKRGQDVALRCDPISGHVSLFWYQQALGQGPEFLTYFQNEAQLDKSGLPSDRFFAERPEGSVSTLKIQRTQQEDSAVYLCASSLVAGGRLGYGYTFGSGTRLTVV.

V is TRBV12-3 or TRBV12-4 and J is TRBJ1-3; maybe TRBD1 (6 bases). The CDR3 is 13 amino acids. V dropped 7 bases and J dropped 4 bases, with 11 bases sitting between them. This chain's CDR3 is CASNPGAGNTIYF. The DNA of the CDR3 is TGTGCCAGCAACCCAGGGGCAGGAAACACCATATATTTT.

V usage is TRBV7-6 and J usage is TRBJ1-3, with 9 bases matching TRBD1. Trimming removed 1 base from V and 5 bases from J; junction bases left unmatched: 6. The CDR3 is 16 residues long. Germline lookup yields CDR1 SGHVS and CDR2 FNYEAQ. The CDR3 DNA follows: TGTGCCAGCAGCTTAGTTCGGGGACAGGGTCGAAACACCATATATTTT. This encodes CASSLVRGQGRNTIYF.

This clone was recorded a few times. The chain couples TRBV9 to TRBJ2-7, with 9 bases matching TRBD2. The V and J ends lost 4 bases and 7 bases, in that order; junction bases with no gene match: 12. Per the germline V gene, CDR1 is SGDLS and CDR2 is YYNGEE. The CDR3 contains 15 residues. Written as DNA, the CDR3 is TGTGCCAGCAGCCCGGCGGGGGGGGCGATAGGTGAGCAGTACTTC. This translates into CASSPAGGAIGEQYF.